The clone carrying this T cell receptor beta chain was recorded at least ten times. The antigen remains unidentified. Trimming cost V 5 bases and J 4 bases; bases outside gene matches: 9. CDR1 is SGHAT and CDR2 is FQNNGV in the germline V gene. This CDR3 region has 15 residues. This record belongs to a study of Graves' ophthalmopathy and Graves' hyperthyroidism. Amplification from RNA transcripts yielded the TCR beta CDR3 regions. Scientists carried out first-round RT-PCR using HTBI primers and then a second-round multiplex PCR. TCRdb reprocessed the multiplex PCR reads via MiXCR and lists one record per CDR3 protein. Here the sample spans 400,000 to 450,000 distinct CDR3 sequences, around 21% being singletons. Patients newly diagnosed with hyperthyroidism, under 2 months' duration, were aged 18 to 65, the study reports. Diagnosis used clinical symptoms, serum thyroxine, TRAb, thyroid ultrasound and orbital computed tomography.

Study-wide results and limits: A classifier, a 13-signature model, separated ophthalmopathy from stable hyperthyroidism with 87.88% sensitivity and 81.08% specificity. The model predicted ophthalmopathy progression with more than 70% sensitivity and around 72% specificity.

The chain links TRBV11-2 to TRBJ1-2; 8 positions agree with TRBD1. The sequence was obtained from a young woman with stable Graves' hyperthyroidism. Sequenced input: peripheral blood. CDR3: CASSPSAGTGYGYTF. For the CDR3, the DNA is TGTGCCAGCAGCCCCTCGGCAGGGACAGGCTATGGCTACACCTTC.